Only a few counts were recorded for the clone carrying this TCR beta chain. This entry comes from a study of T-cell reconstitution after alpha-beta-depleted transplantation in children. As it was prepared, the TCRbeta library received unique molecular identifiers. TCRdb re-called the PCR reads through MiXCR, storing one row per CDR3 protein. The sample has almost 600,000 distinct CDR3 sequences, 27% seen once. This CDR3 region has 14 residues. Germline V gene lookup returns CDR1 SGHDN and CDR2 FVKESK. V lost 0 bases to trimming and J lost 5 bases, with 8 bases between them. The J gene is TRBJ2-1, the V gene TRBV14; D not certain. Here the sequenced sample was PBMCs, taken before TCRalphabeta/CD19-depleted stem cell transplant. This sequence originates from a boy younger than two with Wiskott-Aldrich syndrome, due to receive a stem cell transplant. The CDR3 coding sequence is TGTGCCAGCAGCCAAGAGCGTCGCCACAATGAGCAGTTCTTC. Its protein is CASSQERRHNEQFF.